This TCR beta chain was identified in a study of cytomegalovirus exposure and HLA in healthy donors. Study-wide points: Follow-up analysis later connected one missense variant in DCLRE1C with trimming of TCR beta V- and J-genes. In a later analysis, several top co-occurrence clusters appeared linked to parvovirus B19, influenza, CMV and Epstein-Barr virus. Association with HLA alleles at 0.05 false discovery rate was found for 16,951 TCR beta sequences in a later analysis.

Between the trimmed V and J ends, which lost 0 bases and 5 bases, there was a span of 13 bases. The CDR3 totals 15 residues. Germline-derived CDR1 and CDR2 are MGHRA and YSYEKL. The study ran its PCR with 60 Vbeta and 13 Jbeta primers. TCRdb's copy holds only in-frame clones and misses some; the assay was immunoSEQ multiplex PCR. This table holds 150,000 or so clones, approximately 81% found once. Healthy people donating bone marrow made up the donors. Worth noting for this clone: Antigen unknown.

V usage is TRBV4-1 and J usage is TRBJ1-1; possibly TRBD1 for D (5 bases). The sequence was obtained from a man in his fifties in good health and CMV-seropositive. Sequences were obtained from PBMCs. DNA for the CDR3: TGCGCCAGCAGCCAAGAGGTCCAGGGTCAAACTGAAGCTTTCTTT. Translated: CASSQEVQGQTEAFF.